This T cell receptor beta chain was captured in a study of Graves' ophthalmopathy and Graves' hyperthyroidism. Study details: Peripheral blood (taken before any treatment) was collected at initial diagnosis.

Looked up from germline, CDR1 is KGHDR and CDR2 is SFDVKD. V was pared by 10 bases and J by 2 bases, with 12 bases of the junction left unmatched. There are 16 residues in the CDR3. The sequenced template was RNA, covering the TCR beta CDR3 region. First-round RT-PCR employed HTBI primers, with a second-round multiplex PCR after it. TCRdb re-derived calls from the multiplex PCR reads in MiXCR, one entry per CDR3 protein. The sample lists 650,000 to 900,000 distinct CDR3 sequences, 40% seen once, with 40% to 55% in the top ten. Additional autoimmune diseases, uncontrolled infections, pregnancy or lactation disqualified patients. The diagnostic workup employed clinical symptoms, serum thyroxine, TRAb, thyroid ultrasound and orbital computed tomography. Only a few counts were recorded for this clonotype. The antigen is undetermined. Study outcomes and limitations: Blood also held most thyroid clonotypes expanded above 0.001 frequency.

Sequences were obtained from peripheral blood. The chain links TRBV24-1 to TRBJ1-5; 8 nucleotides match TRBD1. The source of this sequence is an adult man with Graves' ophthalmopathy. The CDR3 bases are TGTGCCACAGATCCCCAGGGGGCGAGGGGCAATCAGCCCCAGCATTTT. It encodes CATDPQGARGNQPQHF.